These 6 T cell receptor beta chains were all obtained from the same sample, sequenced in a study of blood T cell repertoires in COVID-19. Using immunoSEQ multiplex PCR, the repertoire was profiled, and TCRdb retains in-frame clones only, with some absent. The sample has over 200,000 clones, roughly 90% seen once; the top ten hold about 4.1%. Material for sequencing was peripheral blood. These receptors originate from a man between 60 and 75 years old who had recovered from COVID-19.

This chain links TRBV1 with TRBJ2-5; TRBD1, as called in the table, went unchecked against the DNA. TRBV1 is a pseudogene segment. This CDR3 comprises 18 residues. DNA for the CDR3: TGCACCAGCAGCCAAAATAGCCCCCGCAGGGCCCTAAGTGAGACCCAGTACTTC. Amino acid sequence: CTSSQNSPRRALSETQYF.

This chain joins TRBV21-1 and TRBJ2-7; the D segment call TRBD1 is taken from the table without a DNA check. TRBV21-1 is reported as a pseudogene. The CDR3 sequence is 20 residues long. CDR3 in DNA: TGTGCCAGCAGCAATATCGGGAACACGGACAGGGGGTTTGGTCACTACGAGCAGTACTTC. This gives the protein CASSNIGNTDRGFGHYEQYF.

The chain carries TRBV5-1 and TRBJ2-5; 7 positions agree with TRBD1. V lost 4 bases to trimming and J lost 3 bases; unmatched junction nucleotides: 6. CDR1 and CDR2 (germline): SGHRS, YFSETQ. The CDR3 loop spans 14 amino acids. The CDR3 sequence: CASSPSDREETQYF. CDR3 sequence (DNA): TGCGCCAGCAGCCCGTCAGACAGGGAAGAGACCCAGTACTTC.

CDR3 residues: CASSLSGGSNEKLFF. The CDR3 coding sequence is TGTGCCAGCAGCCTCTCAGGGGGTTCTAATGAAAAACTGTTTTTT. The V call is TRBV9, the J call TRBJ1-4, with TRBD1 matching 7 bases. In germline, CDR1 is SGDLS, CDR2 YYNGEE. V dropped 4 bases and J dropped 3; count of bases not matched to a gene: 6. The CDR3 totals 15 residues.

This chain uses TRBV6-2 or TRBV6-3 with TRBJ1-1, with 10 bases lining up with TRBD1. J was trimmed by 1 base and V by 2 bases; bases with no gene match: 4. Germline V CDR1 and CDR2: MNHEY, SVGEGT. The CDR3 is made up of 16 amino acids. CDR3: CASSYRQGAQNTEAFF. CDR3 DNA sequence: TGTGCCAGCAGTTACCGACAGGGGGCACAGAACACTGAAGCTTTCTTT.

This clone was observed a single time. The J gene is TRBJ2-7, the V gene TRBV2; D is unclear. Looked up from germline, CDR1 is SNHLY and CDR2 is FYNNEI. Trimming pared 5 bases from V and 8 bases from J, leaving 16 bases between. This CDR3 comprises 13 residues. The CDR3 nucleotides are TGTGCCAGCAGTTCTCCCCTTGATCTAAAGCAGTACTTC. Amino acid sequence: CASSSPLDLKQYF. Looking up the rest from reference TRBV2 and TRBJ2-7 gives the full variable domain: EPEVTQTPSHQVTQMGQEVILRCVPISNHLYFYWYRQILGQKVEFLVSFYNNEISEKSEIFDDQFSVERPDGSNFTLKIRSTKLEDSAMYFCASSSPLDLKQYFGPGTRLTVT.